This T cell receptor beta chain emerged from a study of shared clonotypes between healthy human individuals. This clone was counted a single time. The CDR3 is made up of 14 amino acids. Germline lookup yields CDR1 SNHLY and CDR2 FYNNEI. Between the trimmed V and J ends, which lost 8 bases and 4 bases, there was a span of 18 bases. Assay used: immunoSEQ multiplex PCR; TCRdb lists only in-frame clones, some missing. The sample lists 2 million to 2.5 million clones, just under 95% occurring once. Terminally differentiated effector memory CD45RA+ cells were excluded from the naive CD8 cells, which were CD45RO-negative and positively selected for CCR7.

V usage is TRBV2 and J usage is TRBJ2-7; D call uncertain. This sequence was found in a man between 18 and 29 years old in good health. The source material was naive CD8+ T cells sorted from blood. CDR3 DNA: TGTGCCAGCTTAGGGCTCGAGGTGTTGTACGAGCAGTACTTC. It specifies CASLGLEVLYEQYF.